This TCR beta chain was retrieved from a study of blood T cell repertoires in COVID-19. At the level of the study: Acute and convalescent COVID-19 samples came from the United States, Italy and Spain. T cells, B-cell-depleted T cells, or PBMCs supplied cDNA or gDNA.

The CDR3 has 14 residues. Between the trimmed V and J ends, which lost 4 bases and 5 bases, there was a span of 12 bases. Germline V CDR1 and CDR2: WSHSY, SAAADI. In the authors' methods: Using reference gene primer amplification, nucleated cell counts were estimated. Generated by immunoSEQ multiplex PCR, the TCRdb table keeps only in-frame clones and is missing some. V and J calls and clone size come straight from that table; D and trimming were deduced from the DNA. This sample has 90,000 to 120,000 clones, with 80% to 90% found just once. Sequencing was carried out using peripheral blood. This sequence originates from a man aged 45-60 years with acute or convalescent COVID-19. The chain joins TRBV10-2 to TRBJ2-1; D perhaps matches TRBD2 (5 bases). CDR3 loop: CASSAGIWDNEQFF. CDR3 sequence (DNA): TGCGCCAGCAGTGCGGGAATCTGGGACAATGAGCAGTTCTTC.